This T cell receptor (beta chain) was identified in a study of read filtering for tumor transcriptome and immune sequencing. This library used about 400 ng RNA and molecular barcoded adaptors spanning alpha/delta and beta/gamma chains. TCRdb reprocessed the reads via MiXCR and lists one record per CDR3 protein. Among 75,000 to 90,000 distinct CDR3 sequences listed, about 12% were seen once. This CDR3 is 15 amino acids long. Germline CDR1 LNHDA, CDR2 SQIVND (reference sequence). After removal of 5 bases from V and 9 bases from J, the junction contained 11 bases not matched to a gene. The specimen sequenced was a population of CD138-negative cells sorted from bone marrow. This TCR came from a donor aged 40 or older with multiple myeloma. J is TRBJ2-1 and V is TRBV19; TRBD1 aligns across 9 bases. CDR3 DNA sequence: TGTGCCAGTAGTCCCCGGACAGGGGCTGGCCCTGAGCAGTTCTTC. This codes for CASSPRTGAGPEQFF.